This T cell receptor beta chain was identified in a study of blood T cell repertoires in COVID-19. Adults between about 18 and 95 years of age took part from approximately 24 US areas. Cohort 3 recovery required two negative PCRs, clearance, or symptom resolution. The repertoire was sequenced with immunoSEQ multiplex PCR; TCRdb's copy has only in-frame clones and lacks some. The profile shows about 370,000 clones, 85% to 90% of them singletons. This clonotype was obtained from a man younger than 35 who had recovered from COVID-19. The sequencing sample was made of PBMCs or T cells enriched from blood (not recorded which).

The CDR3 region has the DNA TGTGCCAGCAGTTATGGGGGGAATCAGCCCCAGCATTTT. It encodes CASSYGGNQPQHF. The gene calls are TRBV6-5 and TRBJ1-5; a weak D match, TRBD1 (5 bases). The CDR3 length is 13 residues. Trimming took 3 bases from V and 4 from J, leaving 7 bases between them. The V gene's germline CDR1 is MNHEY and CDR2 SVGAGI.